The next 17 T cell receptor beta chains were all read from a single sample in a study of identical twins. One entry per CDR3 protein, called by TCRdb with MiXCR from the 5' RACE reads. This table holds 450,000 or so distinct CDR3 sequences, 14% found once. These records were also assigned to another study, of yellow fever vaccine responses in identical twins.

The sequenced material came from CD4+ T cells sorted from blood. Source of these receptors: a woman aged 18-29 years in good health.

This clonotype was seen at least ten times. V usage is TRBV7-8 and J usage is TRBJ2-2; D ambiguous. Looked up from germline, CDR1 is SGHVS and CDR2 is FQNEAQ. The V gene lost 1 base and the J gene lost 5 bases, with 5 bases spanning the gap. The CDR3 loop spans 13 amino acids. CDR3 region: CASSLDGTGELFF. The CDR3 nucleotides read TGTGCCAGCAGCTTAGATGGGACCGGGGAGCTGTTTTTT.

The genes are TRBV18 and TRBJ2-6; D possibly corresponds to TRBD1 (6 bases). The CDR3 has 17 residues. Looked up from germline, CDR1 is KGHSH and CDR2 is LQKENI. V shed 6 bases and J shed 0 bases, with 15 bases lying between them. The CDR3 DNA follows: TGTGCCAGCTCCCAGGACAGCCCTCTCTCTGGGGCCAACGTCCTGACTTTC. Protein sequence: CASSQDSPLSGANVLTF.

This clonotype has only a few counts. The chain links TRBV3-1 to TRBJ2-1; no firm D call. The CDR3 spans 15 residues. Germline V gene sequence: CDR1 LGHDT, CDR2 YNNKEL (reference sequence). Trimming pared 0 bases from V and 4 bases from J, leaving 10 bases between. CDR3 region: CASSQENPSYNEQFF. The CDR3 region has the DNA TGTGCCAGCAGCCAAGAGAACCCCTCGTACAATGAGCAGTTCTTC.

The chain couples TRBV28 to TRBJ2-1, with 7 bases matching TRBD1. Germline V lookup: CDR1 MDHEN, CDR2 SYDVKM. This CDR3 has 15 amino acids. V was clipped by 7 bases and J by 4 bases; unmatched bases: 10. In DNA, the CDR3 is TGTGCCAGCACCATCGCCGGGACAGTTTACAATGAGCAGTTCTTC. It specifies CASTIAGTVYNEQFF.

The gene calls are TRBV14 and TRBJ2-5, with D maybe TRBD1 (6 bases). Germline CDR1 and CDR2: SGHDN and FVKESK. The CDR3 runs 15 residues. V was trimmed by 4 bases and J by 4 bases, leaving 16 bases between them. CDR3 residues: CASSPPGHIGETQYF. The CDR3 DNA sequence: TGTGCCAGCAGCCCGCCGGGACACATCGGAGAGACCCAGTACTTC.

The V call is TRBV5-1, the J call TRBJ2-7, with D unclear. The CDR3 is made up of 14 amino acids. Trimming stripped 3 bases from V and 2 bases from J, with 12 bases between. In germline, CDR1 is SGHRS, CDR2 YFSETQ. The CDR3 loop is CASSSSLGTYEQYF. The CDR3 nucleotides read TGCGCCAGCAGCTCCAGTTTAGGAACCTACGAGCAGTACTTC.

The rearrangement uses TRBV28 and TRBJ2-1, with 10 bases lining up with TRBD2. Germline V gene data show CDR1 as MDHEN and CDR2 as SYDVKM. The CDR3 is 16 residues long. J was trimmed by 4 bases and V by 6 bases; bases with no gene match: 9. The CDR3 protein is CASRRRTSGLYNEQFF. The CDR3 DNA is TGTGCCAGCAGACGAAGGACTAGCGGCCTGTACAATGAGCAGTTCTTC.

J is TRBJ2-5 and V is TRBV2, with D tentatively TRBD1 (5 bases). V gave up 8 bases and J gave up 5 bases, with 9 bases separating them. The V gene's germline CDR1 is SNHLY and CDR2 FYNNEI. The CDR3 is made up of 11 amino acids. CDR3: CASGARETQYF. In DNA form, the CDR3 reads TGTGCCAGCGGGGCTCGGGAGACCCAGTACTTC.

A few counts support this clonotype. V is TRBV7-2 and J is TRBJ1-5, with TRBD1 as a possible D gene (5 bases). The V and J ends lost 1 base and 5 bases respectively, with 15 bases between them. Germline assignment: CDR1 SGHTA and CDR2 FQGNSA. There are 16 residues in the CDR3. The CDR3 spells CASSLDGGLTYQPQHF. CDR3 nucleotide sequence: TGTGCCAGCAGCTTAGATGGGGGGTTGACTTATCAGCCCCAGCATTTT.

The sample holds a few counts of this clonotype. This sequence joins TRBV10-3 and TRBJ2-7, with D possibly TRBD1 on 5 matching bases. Germline V CDR1 and CDR2: ENHRY, SYGVKD. The ends were cut back, 8 bases at V and 3 bases at J, with 11 bases in the middle. This CDR3 has 12 amino acids. The CDR3 spells CAISTGNYEQYF. CDR3 nucleotides: TGTGCCATCTCAACAGGTAACTACGAGCAGTACTTC.

V gene TRBV28 combines with J gene TRBJ2-5, with 7 bases that match TRBD2. Germline CDR1 is MDHEN and CDR2 is SYDVKM. V trimming: 5 bases; J trimming: 4 bases; junction bases outside the gene matches: 13. The CDR3 extends over 16 amino acids. In DNA, the CDR3 is TGTGCCAGCAGTAGCAAGCGGGGATCATTCAGAGAGACCCAGTACTTC. It translates to CASSSKRGSFRETQYF. The whole variable domain, filled in from reference TRBV28 and TRBJ2-5, reads DVKVTQSSRYLVKRTGEKVFLECVQDMDHENMFWYRQDPGLGLRLIYFSYDVKMKEKGDIPEGYSVSREKKERFSLILESASTNQTSMYLCASSSKRGSFRETQYFGPGTRLLVL.

The rearrangement links TRBV28 to TRBJ2-7; 8 bases align to TRBD1. V lost 6 bases to trimming and J lost 2 bases; unmatched junction nucleotides: 9. Germline CDR1 and CDR2: MDHEN and SYDVKM. The CDR3 has 15 residues. CDR3 protein: CASRSTGAKTYEQYF. The DNA for the CDR3 is TGTGCCAGCAGATCGACAGGGGCCAAAACCTACGAGCAGTACTTC.

V and J are TRBV24-1 and TRBJ2-1; D not resolved. The CDR3 contains 13 residues. Germline V gives CDR1 KGHDR, CDR2 SFDVKD. V dropped 0 bases and J dropped 6 bases, with 5 bases sitting between them. CDR3 sequence reads: CATSDLRPNEQFF. The DNA of the CDR3 is TGTGCCACCAGTGATTTGAGGCCCAATGAGCAGTTCTTC.

In this sample, this clonotype turned up many times. CDR3 DNA sequence: TGTGCCAGCAGCCGCCCCCATGGGCAGCTGAACACTGAAGCTTTCTTT. It is translated as CASSRPHGQLNTEAFF. The chain links TRBV7-2 to TRBJ1-1; no reliable D call. V lost 5 bases and J lost 0, with 16 bases in between. The length of the CDR3 is 16 residues. Per germline, CDR1 SGHTA and CDR2 FQGNSA.

The chain links TRBV14 to TRBJ2-1; TRBD2 aligns across 8 bases. The CDR3 contains 14 residues. CDR1 and CDR2 from the germline V gene are SGHDN and FVKESK. Germline trimming cut 1 base from V and 10 bases from J; bases unmatched to any gene: 6. CDR3 bases: TGTGCCAGCAGCCAAGCCCGCGCGGGGGGCGAGCAGTTCTTC. It translates to CASSQARAGGEQFF.

This clonotype has more than one count but fewer than ten. The rearrangement joins TRBV7-2 to TRBJ2-7, with 8 bases lining up with TRBD2. V gave up 4 bases and J gave up 0 bases; unmatched junction bases: 5. Germline CDR1 reads SGHTA; CDR2 reads FQGNSA. This CDR3 contains 15 residues. The CDR3 nucleotides read TGTGCCAGCAGCTCTAAGACTAGCGACTCCTACGAGCAGTACTTC. This translates into CASSSKTSDSYEQYF.

The V gene is TRBV7-9, the J gene TRBJ2-7; the D call may be TRBD1 or TRBD2 (7 bases each). This CDR3 comprises 16 residues. Trimming left V 0 bases short and J 5 bases short, with 17 bases between. Germline V gives CDR1 SEHNR, CDR2 FQNEAQ (reference sequence). CDR3 residues: CASSLALAGGADEQYF. The CDR3 DNA sequence: TGTGCCAGCAGCTTAGCTCTGGCAGGGGGGGCCGACGAGCAGTACTTC.